This is a list of T cell receptor beta chains from one sample in a study of T cell changes during pregnancy in multiple sclerosis. The repertoire was sequenced with immunoSEQ multiplex PCR; TCRdb's copy has only in-frame clones and lacks some. In the table there are 55,000 to 65,000 clones, 90% of which are singletons. Sequences were derived from peripheral blood, sampled in the first trimester of pregnancy. The receptors originated from a female donor in good health, enrolled as a control in a pregnancy study. Each CDR3 is given with its conserved first and last residue. A D gene is named only where the DNA matches it firmly. Part of the rows lack a size; the others show once, few, many or a class for expanded clones.

>once|TRBD1|TRBJ2-7|TRBV25-1
TGTGCCAGCAGTGAAGGGACAGGGTCGCAGTACTTC
CASSEGTGSQYF
>once|.|TRBJ1-2|TRBV28
TGTGCCAGCAGTTTGGGCGACAGGTACTATGGCTACACCTTC
CASSLGDRYYGYTF
>.|.|TRBJ1-2|TRBV6-1
TGTGCCAGCAGGGATCTAGCATATGGCTACACCTTC
CASRDLAYGYTF
>.|.|TRBJ2-2|TRBV5-1
TGCGCCAGCAGCTTGGGACAAACAGCGGACACCGGGGAGCTGTTTTTT
CASSLGQTADTGELFF
>.|.|TRBJ2-1|TRBV13
TGTGCCAGCAGCTCTAGGACAGACACCGCCCCGAATGAGCAGTTCTTC
CASSSRTDTAPNEQFF
>.|.|TRBJ2-3|TRBV10-2
TGCGCCAGCAGTGAGTCTAGGACTCAAGATTTT
CASSESRTQDF
>.|TRBD1|TRBJ2-1|TRBV4-3
TGCGCCAGCAGCCAAGGAGGGCAGGGGGCCTACAATGAGCAGTTCTTC
CASSQGGQGAYNEQFF
>.|.|TRBJ2-7|TRBV4-2
TGTGCCAGCAGCCAATTGCGGGGAGGCTTCCACGAGCAGTACTTC
CASSQLRGGFHEQYF
>.|.|TRBJ1-1|TRBV29-1
TGCAGCGCTCTTAACACTGAAGCTTTCTTT
CSALNTEAFF
>.|TRBD1|TRBJ1-2|TRBV19
TGTGCCAGCGGAAATCCGGGACAGTACTATGGCTACACCTTC
CASGNPGQYYGYTF
>.|TRBD1|TRBJ2-5|TRBV6-5
TGTGCCAGCAGTTACTCAGGATTACAGGGGGAAGAGACCCAGTACTTC
CASSYSGLQGEETQYF
>.|.|TRBJ2-7|TRBV19
TGTGCCAGTAGTCCCCGGACTAACAACATCAACTACGAGCAGTACTTC
CASSPRTNNINYEQYF
>.|TRBD2|TRBJ2-3|TRBV7-2
TGTGCCAGCAGCTCTGGACTAGCGGGGGCGGATACGCAGTATTTT
CASSSGLAGADTQYF
>.|TRBD2|TRBJ2-7|TRBV10-2
TGCGCCAGCTCGGCCGGGACTAGCGGCTCCTACGAGCAGTACTTC
CASSAGTSGSYEQYF
>.|.|TRBJ2-1|TRBV6-5
TGTGCCAGCAGTGACTTCCCCGGGAATGAGCAGTTCTTC
CASSDFPGNEQFF
>.|.|TRBJ2-7|TRBV7-8
TGTGCCAGCAGCTTAGCGCGGCTTGCGGGCGAGCAGTACTTC
CASSLARLAGEQYF
>.|TRBD1|TRBJ2-3|TRBV18
TGTGCCAGCTCAGGGACAGGGAAATACACAGATACGCAGTATTTT
CASSGTGKYTDTQYF
>.|.|TRBJ1-1|TRBV6-1
TGTGCCAGCAGTAACAGTTTGAACACTGAAGCTTTCTTT
CASSNSLNTEAFF
>.|.|TRBJ2-7|TRBV28
TGTGCCAGCAGTTTACAGGGGTACGAGCAGTACTTC
CASSLQGYEQYF
>.|TRBD2|TRBJ2-1|TRBV6-5
TGTGCCAGCAGTTATCCGGGACTAGGGAATGAGCAGTTCTTC
CASSYPGLGNEQFF
>.|.|TRBJ1-1|TRBV7-2
TGTGCCAGCAGCTTAGTCGTAGGGGTTTACACTGAAGCTTTCTTT
CASSLVVGVYTEAFF
>.|.|TRBJ1-1|TRBV30
TGTGCCTGGAGTGAGTTCCTGGCCAGGGCCGACACTGAAGCTTTCTTT
CAWSEFLARADTEAFF
>.|TRBD1|TRBJ1-1|TRBV2
TGTGCCAGCAGTGAATATCCAGGGGGCGGGGGTGAAGCTTTCTTT
CASSEYPGGGGEAFF
>.|.|TRBJ2-5|TRBV7-2
TGTGCCAGCAGCTTAGCCGGGACTGGGGAAGAGACCCAGTACTTC
CASSLAGTGEETQYF
>.|.|TRBJ1-1|TRBV18
TGTGCCAGCTCACCACAGCGGATCCGAAACACTGAAGCTTTCTTT
CASSPQRIRNTEAFF